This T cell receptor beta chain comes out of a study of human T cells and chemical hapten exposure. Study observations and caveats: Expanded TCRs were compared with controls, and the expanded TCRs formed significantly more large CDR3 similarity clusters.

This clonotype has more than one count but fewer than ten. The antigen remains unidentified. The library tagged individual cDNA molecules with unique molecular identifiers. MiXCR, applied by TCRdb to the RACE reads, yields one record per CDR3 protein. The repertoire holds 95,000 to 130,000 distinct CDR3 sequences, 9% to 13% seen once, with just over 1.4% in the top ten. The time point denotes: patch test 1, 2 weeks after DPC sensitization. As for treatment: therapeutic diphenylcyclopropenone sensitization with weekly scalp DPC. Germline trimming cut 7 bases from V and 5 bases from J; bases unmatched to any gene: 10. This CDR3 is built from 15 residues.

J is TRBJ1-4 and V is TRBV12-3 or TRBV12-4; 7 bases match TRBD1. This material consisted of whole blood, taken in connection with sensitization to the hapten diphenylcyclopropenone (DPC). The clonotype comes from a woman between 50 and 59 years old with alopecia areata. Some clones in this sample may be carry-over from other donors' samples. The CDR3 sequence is CASNERQGLNEKLFF. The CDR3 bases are TGTGCCAGCAATGAGCGACAGGGACTAAATGAAAAACTGTTTTTT.